Sequencing of this TCR beta chain was carried out in a study of human T cells and chemical hapten exposure. MiXCR, run by TCRdb on the RACE reads, gives a single entry per CDR3 protein. Seen here are about 84,000 distinct CDR3 sequences, under 11% observed once, and the top ten hold roughly 5%. Time point of the sample: patch test 2, 6 weeks after DPC sensitization. Treatment given: therapeutic diphenylcyclopropenone sensitization with weekly scalp DPC. In this sample, this clonotype turned up a few times. This receptor was identified in a woman in her fifties or sixties with alopecia areata. Some clones in this sample may be carry-over from other donors' samples. The sample was whole blood, taken in connection with sensitization to the hapten diphenylcyclopropenone (DPC).

The CDR3 DNA reads as TGTGCCAGCAGCTACCCGGACAGGAATAACTATGGCTACACCTTC. Encoded protein: CASSYPDRNNYGYTF. The chain couples TRBV7-9 to TRBJ1-2; 7 nucleotides line up with TRBD1. Trimming removed 4 bases from V and 1 base from J; junction bases left unmatched: 6. The germline gives CDR1 SEHNR, CDR2 FQNEAQ (reference sequence). This CDR3 is 15 amino acids long.